The entry that follows covers one T cell receptor beta chain sequence. The sample originates from a study of cytomegalovirus exposure and HLA in healthy donors. The CDR3 has 15 amino acids. CDR1 SGHTA and CDR2 FQGTGA come from the germline V gene. The junction had 5 bases not matched to a gene; V was cut back by 5 bases and J by 1 base. Primers included in the PCR were 60 Vbeta and 13 Jbeta primers. This table comes from immunoSEQ multiplex PCR, and its TCRdb copy is limited to in-frame clones, with some not included. The clone table shows 100,000 to 150,000 clones, with the ten largest holding about 2.2%.

The specimen sequenced was PBMCs. The sequence came from a man aged 35 to 55 in good health and CMV-seronegative. The gene calls are TRBV7-3 and TRBJ2-1; 7 nucleotides agree with TRBD1. The CDR3 DNA follows: TGTGCCAGCAGCATGACAGGGTTGTCCTACAATGAGCAGTTCTTC. This translates into CASSMTGLSYNEQFF. The variable domain in full, with the rest retrieved from reference TRBV7-3 and TRBJ2-1, is GAGVSQTPSNKVTEKGKYVELRCDPISGHTALYWYRQSLGQGPEFLIYFQGTGAADDSGLPNDRFFAVRPEGSVSTLKIQRTERGDSAVYLCASSMTGLSYNEQFFGPGTRLTVL.